These 21 T cell receptor beta chains came from one sample sequenced in a study of a mutant IDH1 vaccine in newly diagnosed glioma. Antigens for these TCRs are unknown. Time point meaning: week 11, during vaccination. Doses comprised 300 ug of mutant IDH1 20-mer peptide each, plus topical imiquimod. Libraries were prepared by immunoSEQ multiplex PCR; TCRdb keeps only in-frame clonotypes and omits some of them. This table holds 60,000 to 75,000 clones, 70% to 85% found once. The material sequenced was PBMCs, taken from a glioma patient whose treatment included an IDH1 peptide vaccine. These receptor sequences come from a young man with glioma.

This clone occurred a few times. The rearrangement joins TRBV7-3 to TRBJ2-7, with 9 bases that match TRBD1. Germline loops: CDR1 SGHTA, CDR2 FQGTGA. Germline trimming cut 6 bases from V and 6 bases from J; bases unmatched to any gene: 9. CDR3 length: 14 amino acids. The CDR3 reads CASRRGQGSGEQYF. CDR3 DNA: TGTGCCAGCAGGCGGGGACAGGGTTCCGGCGAGCAGTACTTC.

This clone was recorded a few times. In DNA form, the CDR3 reads TGTGCCAGCAGCGTCCTAACTGAAGCTTTCTTT. As protein: CASSVLTEAFF. This chain connects TRBV7-2 to TRBJ1-1, with D uncertain. The CDR3 runs to 11 residues. Germline CDR1 SGHTA, CDR2 FQGNSA. Trimming removed 5 bases from V and 5 bases from J, with 6 bases in between.

The chain employs TRBV11-2 and TRBJ2-2, with D possibly being TRBD2 (5 bases). Trimming pared 1 base from V and 0 bases from J, leaving 9 bases between. The CDR3 extends over 16 amino acids. Germline V lookup: CDR1 SGHAT, CDR2 FQNNGV. CDR3 protein: CASSLGRAPNTGELFF. The DNA of the CDR3 is TGTGCCAGCAGCTTAGGGCGGGCCCCGAACACCGGGGAGCTGTTTTTT.

V usage is TRBV19 and J usage is TRBJ2-6; no clear D gene. Germline CDR1 and CDR2: LNHDA and SQIVND (reference sequence). The V and J ends lost 4 bases and 0 bases respectively, with 16 bases between them. This CDR3 has 18 residues. The CDR3 spells CASSKLGLRVSGANVLTF. Written as DNA, the CDR3 is TGTGCCAGTAGTAAATTAGGTTTGAGAGTCTCTGGGGCCAACGTCCTGACTTTC. The full variable domain, in which reference TRBV19 and TRBJ2-6 provide the parts outside the CDR3, is DGGITQSPKYLFRKEGQNVTLSCEQNLNHDAMYWYRQDPGQGLRLIYYSQIVNDFQKGDIAEGYSVSREKKESFPLTVTSAQKNPTAFYLCASSKLGLRVSGANVLTFGAGSRLTVL.

This clone appeared once. The chain has TRBV19 and TRBJ1-2; the D gene is possibly TRBD1 (5 bases). V lost 4 bases, J lost 8 bases, and 17 bases lay in between. The germline V gene encodes CDR1 LNHDA and CDR2 SQIVND (reference sequence). CDR3 length equals 14 residues. CDR3 residues: CASSTPGLAYGYTF. The CDR3 DNA is TGTGCCAGTAGTACGCCGGGGCTCGCCTACGGCTACACCTTC.

Note on this clone: Sequence at one end of the junction differs from germline and may be a read error. The chain combines TRBV5-4 with TRBJ2-1; D might be TRBD1 (6 bases). From germline, CDR1 is SGHNT and CDR2 YYREEE (reference sequence). The CDR3 loop spans 13 amino acids. This CDR3 reads CASRRDTYYEQFF. For the CDR3, the DNA is TGTGCCAGCCGAAGGGACACCTACTATGAGCAGTTCTTC.

The chain joins TRBV5-4 to TRBJ1-2; D possibly corresponds to TRBD1 (5 bases). The V gene lost 0 bases and the J gene lost 4 bases, with 10 bases spanning the gap. This CDR3 contains 14 residues. The germline V gene has CDR1 SGHNT and CDR2 YYREEE (reference sequence). The CDR3, as DNA: TGTGCCAGCAGCTTGGCCCAGGGTTCCTATGGCTACACCTTC. Translation gives CASSLAQGSYGYTF.

The genes are TRBV15 and TRBJ1-4; D unclear. V was clipped by 0 bases and J by 8 bases, with 13 bases between them. The CDR3 spans 15 residues. Germline-derived CDR1 and CDR2 are LNHNV and YYDKDF (reference sequence). DNA for the CDR3: TGTGCCACCAGCAGAGATCGGGCATTAGGGGAAAAACTGTTTTTT. Translation: CATSRDRALGEKLFF. The entire variable domain, with the rest obtained from reference TRBV15 and TRBJ1-4, is as follows: DAMVIQNPRYQVTQFGKPVTLSCSQTLNHNVMYWYQQKSSQAPKLLFHYYDKDFNNEADTPDNFQSRRPNTSFCFLDIRSPGLGDTAMYLCATSRDRALGEKLFFGSGTQLSVL.

The rearrangement joins TRBV19 to TRBJ2-3; D may match TRBD1 or TRBD2 (5 bases each). The CDR3 spans 14 residues. V dropped 5 bases and J dropped 6 bases, with 15 bases sitting between them. Germline V gene data show CDR1 as LNHDA and CDR2 as SQIVND (reference sequence). The CDR3 loop is CASSPRDRRDTQYF. The CDR3 nucleotides are TGTGCCAGTAGTCCACGGGACCGGAGGGATACGCAGTATTTT.

The chain carries TRBV11-2 and TRBJ2-5; 7 nucleotides line up with TRBD1. The CDR3 loop spans 14 amino acids. Germline V gene lookup returns CDR1 SGHAT and CDR2 FQNNGV. Unmatched junction bases numbered 7, after V lost 5 bases and J lost 4 bases. DNA of the CDR3: TGTGCCAGCAGCCTCAACAGGGGTACAGAGACCCAGTACTTC. Protein: CASSLNRGTETQYF.

This clone was counted between two and nine times. The chain combines TRBV7-8 with TRBJ2-2, with D tentatively TRBD2 (7 bases). Germline-derived CDR1 and CDR2 are SGHVS and FQNEAQ. The CDR3 sequence is 16 residues long. Between the trimmed V and J ends, which lost 5 bases and 0 bases, there was a span of 13 bases. This chain's CDR3 is CASSAREGANTGELFF. CDR3 nucleotide sequence: TGTGCCAGCAGCGCAAGGGAGGGGGCGAACACCGGGGAGCTGTTTTTT.

This chain joins TRBV19 and TRBJ1-5; D is ambiguous. This CDR3 has 16 residues. Germline CDR1 reads LNHDA; CDR2 reads SQIVND (reference sequence). Between the trimmed V and J ends, which lost 7 bases and 5 bases, there was a span of 21 bases. The CDR3 DNA follows: TGTGCCAGTACCCGGGAAAAGGGTCTGGGAGATCAGCCCCAGCATTTT. This gives the protein CASTREKGLGDQPQHF.

This clone was recorded a few times. The chain joins TRBV28 to TRBJ1-1; possible D gene TRBD1, 6 bases. CDR3 length equals 13 residues. Trimming shortened V by 8 bases and J by 1 base, and 11 bases separated the two germline ends. Per the germline V gene, CDR1 is MDHEN and CDR2 is SYDVKM. CDR3 nucleotide sequence: TGTGCCAGCCGTCCCAGGGGGAACACTGAAGCTTTCTTT. Translation: CASRPRGNTEAFF. Based on the CDR3 plus reference TRBV28 and TRBJ1-1, the full variable domain is DVKVTQSSRYLVKRTGEKVFLECVQDMDHENMFWYRQDPGLGLRLIYFSYDVKMKEKGDIPEGYSVSREKKERFSLILESASTNQTSMYLCASRPRGNTEAFFGQGTRLTVV.

CDR3 nucleotide sequence: TGTGCCAGCCGGGAGGCCGGGGAGCTGTTTTTT. Translating gives CASREAGELFF. The chain couples TRBV2 to TRBJ2-2, with 7 bases lining up with TRBD2. This CDR3 has 11 residues. The J segment lost 6 bases and the V segment lost 8 bases, leaving 0 bases of the junction unmatched. CDR1 and CDR2 from the germline V gene are SNHLY and FYNNEI.

In its sample, this clone was seen once. The chain is built from TRBV27 and TRBJ1-5; no reliable D call. CDR1 is MNHEY and CDR2 is SMNVEV in the germline V gene (reference sequence). This CDR3 has 17 amino acids. Deletions cut 1 base from V and 2 bases from J, with 15 bases between. The CDR3 reads CASSLFFPGRGNQPQHF. In DNA form, the CDR3 reads TGTGCCAGCAGTTTATTTTTTCCGGGCCGGGGCAATCAGCCCCAGCATTTT.

The rearrangement links TRBV10-3 to TRBJ2-2; D ambiguous. Germline V gene data show CDR1 as ENHRY and CDR2 as SYGVKD. The CDR3 consists of 18 residues. The V end was cut by 2 bases, the J end by 1 base, with 17 bases between. For the CDR3, the DNA is TGTGCCATCAGTGAGCCCCGCGGCCTAGACGTGAACACCGGGGAGCTGTTTTTT. Protein: CAISEPRGLDVNTGELFF.

The sample holds a few counts of this clone. The chain has TRBV19 and TRBJ2-3; D gene uncertain. The V gene lost 3 bases and the J gene lost 6 bases, with 4 bases spanning the gap. CDR3 length: 11 residues. Germline V CDR1 and CDR2: LNHDA, SQIVND (reference sequence). The CDR3 loop reads CASSMEDTQYF. CDR3 nucleotides: TGTGCCAGTAGTATGGAGGATACGCAGTATTTT.

This clone was observed a single time. The rearrangement joins TRBV9 to TRBJ2-7; TRBD1 aligns across 9 bases. From germline, CDR1 is SGDLS and CDR2 YYNGEE. The CDR3 is made up of 13 amino acids. The J segment lost 5 bases and the V segment lost 4 bases, leaving 4 bases of the junction unmatched. The CDR3, as DNA: TGTGCCAGCAGCCGACAGGGGGTCCACGAGCAGTACTTC. This encodes CASSRQGVHEQYF.

The chain recombines TRBV5-4 with TRBJ1-1; maybe TRBD1 (6 bases). V was cut by 4 bases and J by 1 base, with 11 bases left in between. Germline V lookup: CDR1 SGHNT, CDR2 YYREEE (reference sequence). CDR3 size: 14 residues. The CDR3 here is CASSSDRQNTEAFF. Written as DNA, the CDR3 is TGTGCCAGCAGCAGCGACAGGCAGAACACTGAAGCTTTCTTT.

This sequence joins TRBV5-1 and TRBJ2-2; the match to TRBD2 covers 9 bases. CDR1 is SGHRS, CDR2 YFSETQ, per germline. The CDR3 is made up of 20 amino acids. V dropped 6 bases and J dropped 0; count of bases not matched to a gene: 18. This CDR3 is CASTFGGIAGASANTGELFF. DNA for the CDR3: TGCGCCAGCACCTTTGGGGGCATAGCGGGAGCATCCGCGAACACCGGGGAGCTGTTTTTT.

The chain carries TRBV27 and TRBJ2-3, with TRBD2 identical over 9 bases. This CDR3 has 16 amino acids. Germline-derived CDR1 and CDR2 are MNHEY and SMNVEV (reference sequence). The J segment lost 6 bases and the V segment lost 4 bases, leaving 11 bases of the junction unmatched. DNA of the CDR3: TGTGCCAGCAGTTCGTATAGGGGGACTAGCAAGGATACGCAGTATTTT. This sequence encodes CASSSYRGTSKDTQYF.